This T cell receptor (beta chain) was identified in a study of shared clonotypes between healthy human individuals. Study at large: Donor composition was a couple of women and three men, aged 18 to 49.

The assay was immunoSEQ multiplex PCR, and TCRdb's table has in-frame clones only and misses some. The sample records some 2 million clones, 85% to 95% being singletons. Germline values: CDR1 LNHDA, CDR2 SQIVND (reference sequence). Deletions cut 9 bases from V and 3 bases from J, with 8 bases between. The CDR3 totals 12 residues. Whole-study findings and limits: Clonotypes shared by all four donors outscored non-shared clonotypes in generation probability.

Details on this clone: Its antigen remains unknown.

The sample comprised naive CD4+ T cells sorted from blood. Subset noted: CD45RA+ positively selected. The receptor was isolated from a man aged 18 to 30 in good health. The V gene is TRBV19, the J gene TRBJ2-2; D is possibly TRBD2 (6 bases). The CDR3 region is CASRDYTGELFF. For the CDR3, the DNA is TGTGCCAGCAGGGACTACACCGGGGAGCTGTTTTTT.